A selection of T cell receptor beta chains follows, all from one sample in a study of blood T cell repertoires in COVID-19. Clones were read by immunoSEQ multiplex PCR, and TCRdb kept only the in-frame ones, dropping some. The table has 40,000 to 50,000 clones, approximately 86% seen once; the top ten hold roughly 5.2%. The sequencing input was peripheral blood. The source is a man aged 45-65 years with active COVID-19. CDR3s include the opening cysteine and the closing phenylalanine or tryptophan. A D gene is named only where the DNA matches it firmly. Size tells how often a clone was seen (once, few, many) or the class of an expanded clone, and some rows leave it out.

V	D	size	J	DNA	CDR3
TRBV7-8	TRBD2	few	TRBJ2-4	TGTGCCAGCAGCCCACGGACTAGCGGAGGACGGAACATTCAGTACTTC	CASSPRTSGGRNIQYF
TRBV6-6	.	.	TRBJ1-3	TGTGCCAGCAGTTGGGAGAATACCATATATTTT	CASSWENTIYF
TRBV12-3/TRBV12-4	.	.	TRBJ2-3	TGTGCCAGCAGCGCCGAACACGGGGTCGGGCAGTATTTT	CASSAEHGVGQYF
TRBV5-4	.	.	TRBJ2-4	TGTGCCAGCAGCTTGCAGACCGGGTCCAAAAACATTCAGTACTTC	CASSLQTGSKNIQYF
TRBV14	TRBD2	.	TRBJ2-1	TGTGCCAGCAGCCAACTCGGACTAGCGGAGGCCTACAATGAGCAGTTCTTC	CASSQLGLAEAYNEQFF
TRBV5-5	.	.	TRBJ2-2	TGTGCCAGCAGCTTGGGTGGTGGCACCACCACCGGGGAGCTGTTTTTT	CASSLGGGTTTGELFF
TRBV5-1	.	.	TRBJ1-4	TGCGCCAGCAGCCCCGATAGAAATGAAAAACTGTTTTTT	CASSPDRNEKLFF
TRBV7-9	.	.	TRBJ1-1	TGTGCCAGCAGCCCTGGGGGGTCCTCGGGTGAAGCTTTCTTT	CASSPGGSSGEAFF
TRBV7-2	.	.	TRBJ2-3	TGTGCCAGCAGCTTCAGGGGCCTTGATACGCAGTATTTT	CASSFRGLDTQYF
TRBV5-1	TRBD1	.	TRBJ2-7	TGCGCCAGCAGCATAACCGGGACAGGTCTCTACGAGCAGTACTTC	CASSITGTGLYEQYF
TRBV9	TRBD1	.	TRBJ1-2	TGTGCCAGCACCAGAGAGGGGGCGCGTGGCTATGGCTACACCTTC	CASTREGARGYGYTF
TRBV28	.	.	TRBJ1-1	TGTGCCAGCAGTTTTTATGGGGGGTCGGGCACTGAAGCTTTCTTT	CASSFYGGSGTEAFF
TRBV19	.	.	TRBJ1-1	TGTGCCAGTACCTCAACCGGGACACCATCGAACACTGAAGCTTTCTTT	CASTSTGTPSNTEAFF
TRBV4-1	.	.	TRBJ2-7	TGCGCCAGCAGCCCCGGGATTTTCCGACCAAGCTACGAGCAGTACTTC	CASSPGIFRPSYEQYF
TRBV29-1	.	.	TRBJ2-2	TGCAGCGTTGAAGATCCGGGAGTGCGGACCGGGGAGCTGTTTTTT	CSVEDPGVRTGELFF
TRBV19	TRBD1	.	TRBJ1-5	TGTGCCAGTAGTAAGACCCAACGACAGGGAGGAGAGCCCCAGCATTTT	CASSKTQRQGGEPQHF
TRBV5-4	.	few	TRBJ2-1	TGTGCCAGCAGCCGCGGGACTTCCAATGAGCAGTTCTTC	CASSRGTSNEQFF
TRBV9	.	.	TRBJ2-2	TGTGCCAGCAGCGTAGGGGCAGGGCACGGGGAGCTGTTTTTT	CASSVGAGHGELFF
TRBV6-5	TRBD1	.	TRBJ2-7	TGTGCCAGCAGTTACTCGATCGCGACAGGGAACCACGAGCAGTACTTC	CASSYSIATGNHEQYF
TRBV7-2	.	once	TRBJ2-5	TGTGCCAGCAGCCTCACTAGGGAGACCCAGTACTTC	CASSLTRETQYF
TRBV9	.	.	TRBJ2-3	TGTGCCAGCAGCGTAGTAGGGGTCACAGATACGCAGTATTTT	CASSVVGVTDTQYF
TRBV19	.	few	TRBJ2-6	TGTGCCAGTAAAAGACAGGTCTATGGGGCCAACGTCCTGACTTTC	CASKRQVYGANVLTF
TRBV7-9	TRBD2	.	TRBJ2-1	TGTGCCAGCAGCCCTAAGCGACGACTAGCCGATGAGCAGTTCTTC	CASSPKRRLADEQFF
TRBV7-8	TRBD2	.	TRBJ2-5	TGTGCCAGCAGCTCCGGAGCGGGGGAACAAGAGACCCAGTACTTC	CASSSGAGEQETQYF
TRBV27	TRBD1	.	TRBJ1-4	TGTGCCGTTGGGACAGGGGCGTTTAAACTGTTTTTT	CAVGTGAFKLFF
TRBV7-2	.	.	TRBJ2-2	TGTGCCAGCAGCTCCTCGGGGTGGAACACCGGGGAGCTGTTTTTT	CASSSSGWNTGELFF
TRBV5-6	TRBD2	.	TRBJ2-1	TGTGCCAGCAGCGCCGGACTAGCGGTCTACAATGAGCAGTTCTTC	CASSAGLAVYNEQFF
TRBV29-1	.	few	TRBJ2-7	TGCAGCGCTTCGACAGGATACTCCTACGAGCAGTACTTC	CSASTGYSYEQYF
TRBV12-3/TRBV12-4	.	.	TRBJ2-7	TGTGCCAGCAGCCCGGTGCGATACGAGCAGTACTTC	CASSPVRYEQYF
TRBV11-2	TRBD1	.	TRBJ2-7	TGTGCCAGCAGCTTAAGGACAGGATTTTCCTACGAGCAGTACTTC	CASSLRTGFSYEQYF